These 6 T cell receptor beta chains were all obtained from the same sample, sequenced in a study of blood T cell repertoires in COVID-19. The assay was immunoSEQ multiplex PCR, and TCRdb's table has in-frame clones only and misses some. The table has around 21,000 clones, roughly 89% seen once. The sample was peripheral blood. These receptors were taken from a woman older than 75 with active COVID-19.

This chain joins TRBV25-1 and TRBJ2-2; maybe TRBD1 (5 bases). Trimming removed 3 bases at V and 0 bases at J, with 14 bases between. The CDR3 has 17 amino acids. CDR1 and CDR2 from the germline V gene are MGHDK and SYGVNS. In DNA, the CDR3 is TGTGCCAGCAGTGAGCTGTGGACATTCGCGAACACCGGGGAGCTGTTTTTT. Its protein product is CASSELWTFANTGELFF.

CDR3 in DNA: TGTGCCAGCAGTCATCAGGGGGCGAGAGGCTACACCTTC. Its translation is CASSHQGARGYTF. This chain uses TRBV11-3 with TRBJ1-2, with 8 positions matching TRBD1. The V gene's germline CDR1 is SGHNT and CDR2 YENEEA. CDR3 length: 13 amino acids. With V trimmed by 6 bases and J by 8 bases, 8 bases remained unmatched.

V is TRBV6-5 and J is TRBJ2-5, with a possible D match to TRBD2 (7 bases). From germline, CDR1 is MNHEY and CDR2 SVGAGI. The V and J ends lost 11 bases and 5 bases respectively, with 18 bases between them. There are 13 residues in the CDR3. The CDR3 region is CACALGGRETQYF. For the CDR3, the DNA is TGTGCCTGCGCGCTGGGGGGGCGGGAGACCCAGTACTTC.

By frequency in the sample, this clone is medium-sized. This rearrangement joins TRBV2 to TRBJ1-1; 7 nucleotides agree with TRBD1. CDR3 length equals 19 residues. Germline V lookup: CDR1 SNHLY, CDR2 FYNNEI. V shed 4 bases, J shed 0 bases, and the junction held 17 bases outside the gene matches. CDR3 sequence (DNA): TGTGCCAGCAGTGCTCCTACGGTGTCACAGGGGAATCTGAACACTGAAGCTTTCTTT. Amino acid sequence: CASSAPTVSQGNLNTEAFF.

This clone was found once. The chain has TRBV27 and TRBJ2-5; TRBD2 agrees at 14 bases. The V and J ends lost 6 bases and 1 base, in that order; junction bases with no gene match: 4. Germline V CDR1 and CDR2: MNHEY, SMNVEV (reference sequence). CDR3 length: 16 residues. CDR3 residues: CASSRTSGGSQETQYF. The CDR3 DNA sequence: TGTGCCAGCAGCCGGACTAGCGGGGGGTCCCAAGAGACCCAGTACTTC.

This clone appeared a single time. This rearrangement joins TRBV6-5 to TRBJ2-2, with D perhaps matching TRBD2 (7 bases). Trimming pared 7 bases from V and 8 bases from J, leaving 14 bases between. Germline CDR1 is MNHEY and CDR2 is SVGAGI. The CDR3 has 13 residues. The CDR3 is CASTMGGRGELFF. CDR3 nucleotide sequence: TGTGCCAGCACCATGGGGGGGCGAGGGGAGCTGTTTTTT.